The clone carrying this TCR beta chain was counted a single time. Its specificity is not known. TCRdb's table, derived via immunoSEQ multiplex PCR, lists solely in-frame clones and lacks some. The repertoire holds 100,000 to 120,000 clones, with approximately 89% as singletons. V was pared by 5 bases and J by 5 bases, with 18 bases between. The CDR3 length is 15 residues. Germline V gives CDR1 MNHEY, CDR2 SVGAGI. This entry belongs to a study of T cell responses to AZD1222 COVID-19 vaccine. General study findings and limits: Among spike-specific TCRs, nearly half reportedly target unmutated variant regions.

This chain uses TRBV6-5 with TRBJ1-1; TRBD1 might be the D (5 bases). The material was peripheral blood, obtained on day 0 of MenACWY control vaccination. This receptor was identified in an adult in good health. CDR3 region: CASSQFWGEGTEAFF. The CDR3 DNA follows: TGTGCCAGCAGTCAATTTTGGGGGGAAGGGACTGAAGCTTTCTTT.